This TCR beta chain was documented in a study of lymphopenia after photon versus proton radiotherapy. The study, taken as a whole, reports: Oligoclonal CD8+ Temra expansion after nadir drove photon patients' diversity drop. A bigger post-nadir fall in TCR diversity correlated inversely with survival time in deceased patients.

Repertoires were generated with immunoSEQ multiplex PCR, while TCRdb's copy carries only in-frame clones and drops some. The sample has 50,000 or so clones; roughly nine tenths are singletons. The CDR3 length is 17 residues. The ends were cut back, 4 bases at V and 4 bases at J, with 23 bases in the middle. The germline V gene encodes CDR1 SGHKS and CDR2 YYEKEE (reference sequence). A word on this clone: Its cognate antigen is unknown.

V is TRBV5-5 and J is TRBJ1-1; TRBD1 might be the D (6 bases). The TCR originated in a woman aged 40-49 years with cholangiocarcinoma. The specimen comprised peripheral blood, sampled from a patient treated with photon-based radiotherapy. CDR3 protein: CASSQGGIRAESTEAFF. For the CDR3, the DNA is TGTGCCAGCAGCCAAGGGGGGATTCGGGCCGAGAGCACTGAAGCTTTCTTT.